Each of the 14 T cell receptor beta chains below was sequenced from the same sample in a study of patients and donors after allogeneic stem cell transplantation. Using its own MiXCR run on the RT-PCR reads, TCRdb lists one record per CDR3 protein. The repertoire consists of more than 850,000 distinct CDR3 sequences, with more than 15% occurring once and the leading ten covering around 6%. The sequenced sample was blood, either unsorted or a sorted T cell fraction (not recorded which). Source of these receptors: a human donor who was either an allogeneic HSCT recipient or a stem cell or donor lymphocyte infusion donor (not recorded which). It is not recorded whose cells these are; they may come from a transplant donor.

The chain uses TRBV20-1 and TRBJ2-7; D unclear. Germline values: CDR1 DFQATT, CDR2 SNEGSKA (reference sequence). Trimming removed 0 bases from V and 7 bases from J, with 13 bases in between. The CDR3 has 13 amino acids. CDR3: CSARDPRAGEQYF. CDR3 DNA sequence: TGCAGTGCTAGAGACCCCCGGGCCGGGGAGCAGTACTTC.

Only a few counts were recorded for this clonotype. The chain recombines TRBV2 with TRBJ1-6; 7 bases align to TRBD1. Germline V gene sequence: CDR1 SNHLY, CDR2 FYNNEI. The CDR3 is 16 residues long. J was trimmed by 6 bases and V by 5 bases; bases with no gene match: 10. DNA of the CDR3: TGTGCCAGCAGTCCCCTCGGGACAGCCAGTAATTCACCCCTCCACTTT. Protein sequence: CASSPLGTASNSPLHF.

The rearrangement joins TRBV11-3 to TRBJ2-7; D possibly uses TRBD1 or TRBD2 (5 bases each). Germline lookup yields CDR1 SGHNT and CDR2 YENEEA. Between the trimmed V and J ends, which lost 2 bases and 6 bases, there was a span of 14 bases. The CDR3 has 14 residues. For the CDR3, the DNA is TGTGCCAGCAGCTTAAGGTCCCTCGGGGCCGAGCAGTACTTC. Translating it yields CASSLRSLGAEQYF. Full variable domain (outside the CDR3, taken from reference TRBV11-3 and TRBJ2-7): EAGVVQSPRYKIIEKKQPVAFWCNPISGHNTLYWYLQNLGQGPELLIRYENEEAVDDSQLPKDRFSAERLKGVDSTLKIQPAELGDSAVYLCASSLRSLGAEQYFGPGTRLTVT.

V usage is TRBV24-1 and J usage is TRBJ2-3, with 11 bases identical to TRBD2. CDR1 is KGHDR and CDR2 is SFDVKD in the germline V gene. J lost 6 bases, V lost 2 bases, and 3 bases had no gene match. The CDR3 spans 15 residues. Here the CDR3 reads CATSDYPSGGDTQYF. DNA of the CDR3: TGTGCCACCAGTGATTATCCTAGCGGGGGGGATACGCAGTATTTT.

This clonotype was observed a handful of times. J is TRBJ2-1 and V is TRBV12-3 or TRBV12-4; 9 bases agree with TRBD2. The CDR3 loop spans 15 amino acids. The V gene end was trimmed by 7 bases and the J gene end by 0 bases; junction bases not matched to a gene: 4. As DNA, the CDR3 is TGTGCCAGCACTCATAGCGGGAGCTCCTACAATGAGCAGTTCTTC. Translated: CASTHSGSSYNEQFF.

V usage is TRBV5-1 and J usage is TRBJ1-1; D is unclear. The CDR3 extends over 11 amino acids. V lost 5 bases to trimming and J lost 10 bases, with 12 bases between them. Germline lookup yields CDR1 SGHRS and CDR2 YFSETQ. CDR3 amino acids: CASRADLRAFF. CDR3 bases: TGCGCCAGCAGGGCGGACCTGAGAGCTTTCTTT.

The V and J genes are TRBV20-1 and TRBJ2-2; D unresolved. Germline assignment: CDR1 DFQATT and CDR2 SNEGSKA (reference sequence). The CDR3 runs 16 residues. V lost 4 bases, J lost 3 bases, and 18 bases lay in between. The chain's CDR3 is CSAKGPDSLYTGELFF. The CDR3 bases are TGCAGTGCTAAAGGTCCCGATTCACTCTACACCGGGGAGCTGTTTTTT.

The V call is TRBV5-1, the J call TRBJ2-3; D is ambiguous. Germline V CDR1 and CDR2: SGHRS, YFSETQ. This CDR3 region has 13 residues. The V and J ends lost 0 bases and 4 bases respectively, with 6 bases between them. The CDR3 region is CASSLEAPDTQYF. The CDR3 region has the DNA TGCGCCAGCAGCTTGGAAGCGCCAGATACGCAGTATTTT.

This clonotype occurred a few times. V and J are TRBV20-1 and TRBJ2-6; D is ambiguous. The V gene lost 1 base and the J gene lost 4 bases, with 5 bases spanning the gap. Germline assignment: CDR1 DFQATT and CDR2 SNEGSKA (reference sequence). CDR3 size: 13 residues. The CDR3 bases are TGCAGTGCTAGAGTCTGGGGGGCCAACGTCCTGACTTTC. It yields the protein CSARVWGANVLTF.

The rearrangement links TRBV2 to TRBJ1-1; D gene unclear. This CDR3 has 15 residues. V gave up 8 bases and J gave up 0 bases, with 16 bases separating them. The V gene's germline CDR1 is SNHLY and CDR2 FYNNEI. CDR3 protein: CASVTEPVLNTEAFF. The CDR3 DNA is TGTGCCAGCGTAACCGAACCAGTCCTGAACACTGAAGCTTTCTTT.

The rearrangement joins TRBV9 to TRBJ2-1; 7 bases line up with TRBD2. V lost 0 bases and J lost 6; bases outside the gene matches: 0. CDR3 length: 13 residues. Germline V lookup: CDR1 SGDLS, CDR2 YYNGEE. The chain's CDR3 is CASSVAGGNEQFF. DNA of the CDR3: TGTGCCAGCAGCGTAGCGGGGGGCAATGAGCAGTTCTTC.

The chain carries TRBV4-3 and TRBJ1-2; 9 bases match TRBD1. Germline CDR1 LGHNA, CDR2 YSLEER. CDR3 length equals 15 residues. V shed 3 bases and J 5 bases; nucleotides not matched to a gene: 7. The CDR3 DNA sequence: TGCGCCAGCAGCCATGCCGGGACAGGGAGTTATGGCTACACCTTC. Amino acids: CASSHAGTGSYGYTF.

This clonotype appeared a few times. The V call is TRBV20-1, the J call TRBJ2-1; TRBD2 matches at 8 bases. The CDR3 contains 15 residues. Germline trimming cut 4 bases from V and 6 bases from J; bases unmatched to any gene: 11. Germline V gene data show CDR1 as DFQATT and CDR2 as SNEGSKA (reference sequence). CDR3 region: CSANIGGLGSNEQFF. The CDR3 DNA reads as TGCAGTGCTAATATAGGGGGACTAGGGAGCAATGAGCAGTTCTTC.

This chain uses TRBV15 with TRBJ1-1, with a weak D call TRBD1 (5 bases). CDR1 and CDR2 from the germline V gene are LNHNV and YYDKDF (reference sequence). The CDR3 has 17 amino acids. Trimming stripped 1 base from V and 4 bases from J, with 19 bases between. CDR3 in DNA: TGTGCCACCAGCAGAGGACTTCCAACCAGGGAGGGCACTGAAGCTTTCTTT. It yields the protein CATSRGLPTREGTEAFF. Using reference TRBV15 and TRBJ1-1 for the parts outside the CDR3, the full variable domain is DAMVIQNPRYQVTQFGKPVTLSCSQTLNHNVMYWYQQKSSQAPKLLFHYYDKDFNNEADTPDNFQSRRPNTSFCFLDIRSPGLGDTAMYLCATSRGLPTREGTEAFFGQGTRLTVV.